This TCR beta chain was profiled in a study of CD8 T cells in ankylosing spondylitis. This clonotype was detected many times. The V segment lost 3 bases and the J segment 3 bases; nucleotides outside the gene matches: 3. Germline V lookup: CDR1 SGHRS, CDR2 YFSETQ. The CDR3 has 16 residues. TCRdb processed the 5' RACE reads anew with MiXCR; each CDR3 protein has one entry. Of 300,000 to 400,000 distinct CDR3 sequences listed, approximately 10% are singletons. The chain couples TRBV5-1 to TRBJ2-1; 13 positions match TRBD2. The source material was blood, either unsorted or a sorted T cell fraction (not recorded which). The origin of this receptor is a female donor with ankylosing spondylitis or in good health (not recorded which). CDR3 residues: CASSSGLAGFYNEQFF. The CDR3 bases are TGCGCCAGCAGCTCGGGACTAGCGGGATTCTACAATGAGCAGTTCTTC.